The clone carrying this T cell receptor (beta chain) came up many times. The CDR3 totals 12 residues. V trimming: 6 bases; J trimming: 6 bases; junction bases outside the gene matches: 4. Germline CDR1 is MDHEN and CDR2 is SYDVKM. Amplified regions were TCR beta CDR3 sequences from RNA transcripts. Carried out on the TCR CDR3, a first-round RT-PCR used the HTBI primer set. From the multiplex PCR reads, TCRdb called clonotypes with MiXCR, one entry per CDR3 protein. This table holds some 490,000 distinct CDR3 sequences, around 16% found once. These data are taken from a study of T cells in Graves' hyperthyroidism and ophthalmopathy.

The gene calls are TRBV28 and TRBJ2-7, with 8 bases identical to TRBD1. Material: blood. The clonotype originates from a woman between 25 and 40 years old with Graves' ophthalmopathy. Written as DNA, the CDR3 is TGTGCCAGCAGGCCAGGGGGCGGCGAGCAGTACTTC. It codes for CASRPGGGEQYF.